Reported below is one TCR beta chain. Its antigen is not identified. Donors came from a validation cohort of over a hundred subjects, distinct from the first 666-subject cohort. Repertoires were generated with immunoSEQ multiplex PCR, while TCRdb's copy carries only in-frame clones and drops some. The sample carries about 360,000 clones, roughly 90% recorded once. This entry belongs to a study of cytomegalovirus exposure and HLA in healthy donors. Germline-derived CDR1 and CDR2 are SGHRS and YFSETQ. This CDR3 contains 14 residues. V trimming: 2 bases; J trimming: 4 bases; junction bases outside the gene matches: 4. Study observations and caveats: Specificity for CMV antigens was confirmed in vitro for three of the CMV-associated chains. It was reportedly the case that the classifier diagnosed cytomegalovirus status with high specificity and sensitivity.

Sequencing was performed on PBMCs. The rearrangement joins TRBV5-1 to TRBJ2-7; 9 positions agree with TRBD1. The clonotype originates from a young woman in good health and CMV-seronegative. The CDR3 DNA reads as TGCGCCAGCAGCTTTACAGGGGGCTCATACGAGCAGTACTTC. This translates into CASSFTGGSYEQYF.